Listed here are 12 T cell receptor beta chains from one sample, sequenced in a study of OX40 agonist ivuxolimab in advanced cancers. Measured with immunoSEQ multiplex PCR; TCRdb has only the in-frame clones, and not every one. Here the sample spans about 40,000 clones, roughly 82% being singletons. The sequenced sample was CD4+ or CD8+ T cells sorted from blood, obtained in a trial of the OX40 agonist ivuxolimab. These receptors originate from an adult with an advanced solid tumor such as melanoma, head and neck, liver or kidney cancer.

This chain links TRBV5-1 with TRBJ2-1, with D uncertain. Germline V gene data show CDR1 as SGHRS and CDR2 as YFSETQ. CDR3 length: 13 residues. Trimming took off 2 bases at V and 7 bases at J, with 10 bases between the two ends. DNA for the CDR3: TGCGCCAGCAGCTTTATGAGCCATAATGAGCAGTTCTTC. This gives the protein CASSFMSHNEQFF. Looking up the rest from reference TRBV5-1 and TRBJ2-1 gives the full variable domain: KAGVTQTPRYLIKTRGQQVTLSCSPISGHRSVSWYQQTPGQGLQFLFEYFSETQRNKGNFPGRFSGRQFSNSRSEMNVSTLELGDSALYLCASSFMSHNEQFFGPGTRLTVL.

V usage is TRBV7-8 and J usage is TRBJ2-3; TRBD2 matches at 12 bases. The CDR3 is made up of 16 amino acids. Germline-derived CDR1 and CDR2 are SGHVS and FQNEAQ. J gave up 6 bases and V 5 bases, and 9 bases lay outside the gene matches. CDR3 nucleotides: TGTGCCAGCAGCGGAGGGAGGACTAGCGGGAAGGATACGCAGTATTTT. It codes for CASSGGRTSGKDTQYF.

CDR3: CASSLDVNEQFF. CDR3 bases: TGTGCCAGCAGCTTGGATGTCAATGAGCAGTTCTTC. The J gene is TRBJ2-1, the V gene TRBV5-4; D remains unclear. Trimming left V 0 bases short and J 6 bases short, with 4 bases between. Germline V gene sequence: CDR1 SGHNT, CDR2 YYREEE (reference sequence). There are 12 residues in the CDR3.

The chain has TRBV4-3 and TRBJ2-3; TRBD2 matches 13 bases. The CDR3 extends over 16 amino acids. Germline V gene data show CDR1 as LGHNA and CDR2 as YSLEER. Unmatched junction bases numbered 7, after V lost 2 bases and J lost 8 bases. The CDR3 nucleotides are TGCGCCAGCAGCCAAACTAGCGGGAGGGAAAGCGGTACGCAGTATTTT. Its protein is CASSQTSGRESGTQYF.

The chain employs TRBV11-2 and TRBJ2-6, with TRBD2 identical over 10 bases. This CDR3 contains 17 residues. Germline CDR1 is SGHAT and CDR2 is FQNNGV. Trimming took 3 bases from V and 0 from J; bases not matched to a gene: 2. CDR3: CASSFSSGSSGANVLTF. The CDR3, as DNA: TGTGCCAGCAGCTTCTCTAGCGGGAGCTCTGGGGCCAACGTCCTGACTTTC.

V is TRBV11-2 and J is TRBJ1-1; D might be TRBD1 (6 bases). CDR1 SGHAT and CDR2 FQNNGV come from the germline V gene. V shed 4 bases and J shed 6 bases, with 18 bases lying between them. This CDR3 region has 15 residues. CDR3 loop: CASSSRTGNGAEAFF. The CDR3 nucleotides read TGTGCCAGCAGCTCGCGTACAGGGAATGGAGCTGAAGCTTTCTTT.

The chain carries TRBV7-2 and TRBJ1-1, with 8 bases that match TRBD1. Trimming at V came to 5 bases and at J to 10 bases, leaving 12 bases not matched to a gene. The CDR3 totals 14 residues. Germline V gives CDR1 SGHTA, CDR2 FQGNSA. CDR3 in DNA: TGTGCCAGCAGCCAAGGGCAGGGGGCTTTTGCAGCTTTCTTT. Translating gives CASSQGQGAFAAFF.

This chain links TRBV29-1 with TRBJ2-7; D is perhaps TRBD2 (6 bases). Germline CDR1 reads SQVTM; CDR2 reads ANQGSEA. The CDR3 is 12 residues long. The germline V and J ends were trimmed by 6 bases and 6 bases, with 15 bases remaining between them. The chain's CDR3 is CSVRDFLVEQYF. The CDR3 region has the DNA TGCAGCGTCCGGGACTTTCTGGTCGAGCAGTACTTC.

The table lists this clone with a count of one. The rearrangement links TRBV30 to TRBJ1-4; perhaps TRBD1 as D (6 bases). CDR3 length: 15 residues. The V gene lost 0 bases and the J gene lost 3 bases, with 11 bases spanning the gap. CDR1 is GTSNPN, CDR2 SVGIG, per germline (reference sequence). The CDR3 DNA reads TGTGCCTGGAGTGTACCTACAGGGTCTAATGAAAAACTGTTTTTT. Protein: CAWSVPTGSNEKLFF.

The genes are TRBV27 and TRBJ2-7; no reliable D call. Trimming took 5 bases from V and 2 from J, leaving 16 bases between them. Germline V gives CDR1 MNHEY, CDR2 SMNVEV (reference sequence). CDR3 length: 15 residues. The CDR3 nucleotides are TGTGCCAGCAGTCTCGGGCCCCAAGGAACCTACGAGCAGTACTTC. It is translated as CASSLGPQGTYEQYF.

V usage is TRBV7-8 and J usage is TRBJ2-2, with 7 positions matching TRBD2. The CDR3 has 15 amino acids. The junction had 4 bases not matched to a gene; V was cut back by 0 bases and J by 6 bases. Germline CDR1 reads SGHVS; CDR2 reads FQNEAQ. Here the CDR3 DNA reads TGTGCCAGCAGCTTAGCGAGACTAGCCCCCGGGGAGCTGTTTTTT. Translated, it gives CASSLARLAPGELFF.

The chain uses TRBV10-3 and TRBJ1-2; TRBD1 might be the D (5 bases). Deletions cut 10 bases from V and 8 bases from J, with 23 bases between. The CDR3 is 14 amino acids. Germline CDR1 is ENHRY and CDR2 is SYGVKD. The DNA for the CDR3 is TGTGCCACCATGTCTCCCGGGACCAACTTCGGCTACACCTTC. Residues: CATMSPGTNFGYTF.